This T cell receptor (beta chain) is drawn from a study of blood T cell repertoires in COVID-19. Study-wide context: The origin of the acute and convalescent COVID-19 samples was the United States, Italy and Spain.

Under the authors' procedure: Estimation of nucleated cell counts relied on the amplification of reference gene primers. The repertoire was sequenced with immunoSEQ multiplex PCR; TCRdb's copy has only in-frame clones and lacks some. That table gives V, J and clone size, and the DNA gave D and trimming. Among 250,000 to 300,000 clones listed, more than 75% were seen once. The CDR3 has 16 residues. Trimming took off 3 bases at V and 3 bases at J, with 15 bases between the two ends. Germline CDR1 reads KGHSH; CDR2 reads LQKENI. Sequenced material: peripheral blood. J is TRBJ1-5 and V is TRBV18; D may be TRBD1 (5 bases). The clonotype comes from a woman aged 55-70 years with COVID-19, enrolled during active disease. CDR3: CASSPDLAGINQPQHF. Written as DNA, the CDR3 is TGTGCCAGCTCACCCGATCTGGCAGGGATCAATCAGCCCCAGCATTTT.